The 32 T cell receptor beta chains presented below share a single source sample, sequenced in a study of T cell changes during pregnancy in multiple sclerosis. Generated by immunoSEQ multiplex PCR, the TCRdb table keeps only in-frame clones and is missing some. This sample has roughly 110,000 clones, with 85% to 95% found just once. This specimen consisted of peripheral blood, obtained after pregnancy. Receptors were obtained from a female donor with multiple sclerosis, enrolled in a pregnancy study.

This clone was seen once. The V gene is TRBV30, the J gene TRBJ2-3; D remains ambiguous. This CDR3 is built from 11 residues. The V gene lost 5 bases and the J gene lost 2 bases, with 5 bases spanning the gap. Germline-derived CDR1 and CDR2 are GTSNPN and SVGIG (reference sequence). The DNA for the CDR3 is TGTGCCTGGGACACCACAGATACGCAGTATTTT. Translated, it gives CAWDTTDTQYF.

The chain couples TRBV6-1 to TRBJ2-3; 9 bases are a match to TRBD2. Germline CDR1 and CDR2: MNHNS and SASEGT. CDR3 length: 16 amino acids. The V and J ends lost 4 bases and 0 bases, in that order; junction bases with no gene match: 5. The DNA for the CDR3 is TGTGCCAGCAGTGCCCTAGCGGGGACTAGCACAGATACGCAGTATTTT. Translation gives CASSALAGTSTDTQYF.

This clone was observed once. CDR3 amino acids: CASSPGTSSTDTQYF. CDR3 in DNA: TGTGCCAGCAGCCCGGGGACTTCTAGCACAGATACGCAGTATTTT. J is TRBJ2-3 and V is TRBV5-6; a weak D match, TRBD2 (6 bases). The germline V and J ends were trimmed by 4 bases and 0 bases, with 12 bases remaining between them. Germline V gene lookup returns CDR1 SGHDT and CDR2 YYEEEE. The CDR3 sequence is 15 residues long.

The chain has TRBV18 and TRBJ1-1; perhaps TRBD1 as D (5 bases). The CDR3 runs 15 residues. Looked up from germline, CDR1 is KGHSH and CDR2 is LQKENI. The V gene lost 2 bases and the J gene lost 8 bases, with 18 bases spanning the gap. The chain's CDR3 is CASSPTQQETGEAFF. CDR3 bases: TGTGCCAGCTCACCAACACAACAGGAGACCGGAGAAGCTTTCTTT.

The J gene is TRBJ1-3, the V gene TRBV30; 7 bases line up with TRBD1. V trimming: 5 bases; J trimming: 1 base; junction bases outside the gene matches: 11. From germline, CDR1 is GTSNPN and CDR2 SVGIG (reference sequence). CDR3 length equals 16 residues. In nucleotides, the CDR3 is TGTGCCTGGGGAGCCCCGGACAGGACGTCTGGAAACACCATATATTTT. This codes for CAWGAPDRTSGNTIYF.

The chain uses TRBV4-1 and TRBJ2-2; TRBD2 aligns across 8 bases. V lost 6 bases to trimming and J lost 4 bases; unmatched junction nucleotides: 22. From germline, CDR1 is MGHRA and CDR2 YSYEKL. This CDR3 spans 20 amino acids. Here the CDR3 DNA reads TGCGCCAGCAGTCACTCCGGCCGACTAGCGTGGGGAAAAACCACCGGGGAGCTGTTTTTT. It specifies CASSHSGRLAWGKTTGELFF.

This rearrangement joins TRBV5-4 to TRBJ2-1; 8 bases line up with TRBD2. Germline V gene lookup returns CDR1 SGHNT and CDR2 YYREEE (reference sequence). The CDR3 contains 18 residues. V lost 0 bases and J lost 1; bases outside the gene matches: 9. CDR3 nucleotide sequence: TGTGCCAGCAGCTTGGGTGGTAGCGGGATCGGGTCCTACAATGAGCAGTTCTTC. Translated, it gives CASSLGGSGIGSYNEQFF.

The V call is TRBV10-3, the J call TRBJ2-3; TRBD1 matches 8 bases. Germline V gene sequence: CDR1 ENHRY, CDR2 SYGVKD. J gave up 2 bases and V 6 bases, and 4 bases lay outside the gene matches. This CDR3 region has 14 residues. The CDR3 region is CAISQTGVTDTQYF. The CDR3 bases are TGTGCCATCAGCCAGACAGGGGTCACAGATACGCAGTATTTT.

The chain employs TRBV7-9 and TRBJ1-4, with D possibly TRBD1 on 5 matching bases. V gave up 5 bases and J gave up 8 bases, with 24 bases separating them. The germline V gene has CDR1 SEHNR and CDR2 FQNEAQ (reference sequence). There are 17 residues in the CDR3. The CDR3 region has the DNA TGTGCCAGCAGCCGCACACAATCGGGACGTAGCGGGGAAAAACTGTTTTTT. This encodes CASSRTQSGRSGEKLFF.

The rearrangement links TRBV4-1 to TRBJ1-2; maybe TRBD1 (5 bases). The CDR3 is made up of 14 amino acids. Germline CDR1 is MGHRA and CDR2 is YSYEKL. The V end lost 4 bases, the J end lost 7 bases, and 16 bases lay between the germline ends. The CDR3 loop reads CASSRSRGRGGYTF. The CDR3 nucleotides are TGCGCCAGCAGCCGATCCCGAGGAAGGGGTGGCTACACCTTC.

This rearrangement joins TRBV5-1 to TRBJ2-6, with 9 bases fitting TRBD1. Per the germline V gene, CDR1 is SGHRS and CDR2 is YFSETQ. This CDR3 has 18 amino acids. Germline trimming cut 3 bases from V and 1 base from J; bases unmatched to any gene: 8. The CDR3 DNA follows: TGCGCCAGCAGCTGGGAGGGACAGGGCCCGTCTGGGGCCAACGTCCTGACTTTC. This codes for CASSWEGQGPSGANVLTF.

The CDR3 loop reads CASRPSGDYGYTF. DNA for the CDR3: TGTGCCAGCAGACCGAGCGGGGACTATGGCTACACCTTC. V usage is TRBV28 and J usage is TRBJ1-2; D is uncertain. V lost 6 bases, J lost 3 bases, and 11 bases lay in between. CDR1 is MDHEN and CDR2 is SYDVKM in the germline V gene. The CDR3 has 13 amino acids.

V is TRBV11-2 and J is TRBJ2-2; D perhaps matches TRBD2 (6 bases). V lost 5 bases to trimming and J lost 1 base, with 17 bases between them. The germline V gene has CDR1 SGHAT and CDR2 FQNNGV. This CDR3 region has 17 residues. CDR3: CASSPAGAGRNTGELFF. The DNA for the CDR3 is TGTGCCAGCAGCCCCGCCGGCGCGGGGAGGAACACCGGGGAGCTGTTTTTT.

V is TRBV7-3 and J is TRBJ2-7, with TRBD1 identical over 9 bases. Germline CDR1 is SGHTA and CDR2 is FQGTGA. V lost 4 bases to trimming and J lost 5 bases; unmatched junction nucleotides: 6. CDR3 size: 14 residues. CDR3 region: CASSSGQGPNEQYF. In nucleotides, the CDR3 is TGTGCCAGCAGCTCGGGACAGGGACCCAACGAGCAGTACTTC.

DNA of the CDR3: TGTGCCAGCAGTGGACGGGGGAAGACAAGCTCCTACGAGCAGTACTTC. This gives the protein CASSGRGKTSSYEQYF. The chain carries TRBV25-1 and TRBJ2-7, with D perhaps TRBD2 (6 bases). The CDR3 consists of 16 residues. Germline CDR1 MGHDK, CDR2 SYGVNS. V lost 4 bases to trimming and J lost 0 bases, with 16 bases between them.

The CDR3 here is CASSIAPSAVSDTQYF. The CDR3, as DNA: TGTGCCAGTAGTATAGCCCCATCTGCGGTTTCAGATACGCAGTATTTT. The chain has TRBV19 and TRBJ2-3; D unclear. V lost 1 base to trimming and J lost 4 bases, with 15 bases between them. Germline V gives CDR1 LNHDA, CDR2 SQIVND (reference sequence). There are 16 residues in the CDR3.

The rearrangement uses TRBV6-1 and TRBJ2-5, with 10 bases fitting TRBD1. V lost 8 bases and J lost 1; bases outside the gene matches: 4. The CDR3 covers 14 residues. Germline V gene lookup returns CDR1 MNHNS and CDR2 SASEGT. CDR3 coding DNA: TGTGCCAGCCGCGGGACAGGGGTCCAAGAGACCCAGTACTTC. Translating gives CASRGTGVQETQYF.

The rearrangement uses TRBV5-6 and TRBJ2-5, with a possible D match to TRBD1 (6 bases). Trimming shortened V by 4 bases and J by 5 bases, and 15 bases separated the two germline ends. CDR3 size: 14 residues. Germline loops: CDR1 SGHDT, CDR2 YYEEEE. CDR3 sequence reads: CASSTWTVWETQYF. The CDR3 coding sequence is TGTGCCAGCAGCACTTGGACAGTATGGGAGACCCAGTACTTC.

There are a few counts of this clone. The genes are TRBV29-1 and TRBJ1-1; 8 bases align to TRBD1. V gave up 7 bases and J gave up 2 bases; unmatched junction bases: 6. Germline V gene data show CDR1 as SQVTM and CDR2 as ANQGSEA. CDR3 size: 13 residues. The CDR3 spells CSGYRGINTEAFF. The CDR3 bases are TGCAGCGGCTACAGGGGGATCAACACTGAAGCTTTCTTT.

This chain joins TRBV21-1 and TRBJ2-7; the table's D gene call, TRBD1, was not cross checked with the DNA. TRBV21-1 corresponds to a pseudogene. This CDR3 has 15 residues. CDR3 amino acids: CASSKEVGQSYEQYF. The CDR3 bases are TGTGCCAGCAGCAAAGAAGTCGGACAGTCCTACGAGCAGTACTTC.

A single count supports this clone. This chain's CDR3 is CASSEGQGALHEQFF. In DNA form, the CDR3 reads TGTGCCAGCAGTGAAGGACAGGGGGCGCTTCATGAGCAGTTCTTC. The rearrangement uses TRBV2 and TRBJ2-1; 10 bases match TRBD1. The CDR3 has 15 residues. Germline V gene sequence: CDR1 SNHLY, CDR2 FYNNEI. Germline trimming cut 1 base from V and 8 bases from J; bases unmatched to any gene: 5.

The V gene is TRBV19, the J gene TRBJ1-1; weak D call: TRBD1 (5 bases). Trimming pared 9 bases from V and 1 base from J, leaving 15 bases between. The germline CDR1 and CDR2 sequences are LNHDA and SQIVND (reference sequence). The CDR3 runs to 14 residues. For the CDR3, the DNA is TGTGCCAGCGGACATGGGGATAGGAACACTGAAGCTTTCTTT. Its translation is CASGHGDRNTEAFF.

The V and J genes are TRBV7-2 and TRBJ2-7, with 10 bases identical to TRBD2. After removal of 1 base from V and 0 bases from J, the junction contained 6 bases not matched to a gene. The germline V gene has CDR1 SGHTA and CDR2 FQGNSA. This CDR3 region has 17 residues. The CDR3 region has the DNA TGTGCCAGCAGCTTAGGCCGGGCTAGCGGGGGCTCCTACGAGCAGTACTTC. It encodes CASSLGRASGGSYEQYF.

This clone was observed once. The chain has TRBV7-2 and TRBJ2-7; D perhaps matches TRBD1 (5 bases). This CDR3 comprises 15 residues. Germline V gene data show CDR1 as SGHTA and CDR2 as FQGNSA. The V gene lost 0 bases and the J gene lost 3 bases, with 12 bases spanning the gap. Here the CDR3 DNA reads TGTGCCAGCAGCTTAGCCCACCAGGGCCACTACGAGCAGTACTTC. Translation: CASSLAHQGHYEQYF.

V is TRBV5-1 and J is TRBJ2-3; perhaps TRBD1 as D (6 bases). V shed 5 bases and J shed 0 bases, with 19 bases lying between them. CDR3 length: 17 amino acids. The germline V gene encodes CDR1 SGHRS and CDR2 YFSETQ. CDR3 sequence (DNA): TGCGCCAGCAGAAACATAAGACAGGTTTCTAGCACAGATACGCAGTATTTT. Its translation: CASRNIRQVSSTDTQYF.

V usage is TRBV19 and J usage is TRBJ1-5; D ambiguous. The CDR3 sequence is 16 residues long. Trimming stripped 2 bases from V and 3 bases from J, with 14 bases between. Germline V gene data show CDR1 as LNHDA and CDR2 as SQIVND (reference sequence). CDR3 sequence: CASSIIWGADNQPQHF. In nucleotides, the CDR3 is TGTGCCAGTAGTATAATATGGGGAGCGGACAATCAGCCCCAGCATTTT.

V is TRBV5-1 and J is TRBJ2-7; 7 bases fit TRBD2. The CDR3 is 16 residues long. Losses at the gene ends were 0 bases for V and 0 bases for J; bases not matched to a gene: 6. Germline CDR1 is SGHRS and CDR2 is YFSETQ. The CDR3 bases are TGCGCCAGCAGCTTGGAAGGCGGGGGAACCTCCTACGAGCAGTACTTC. Its translation is CASSLEGGGTSYEQYF.

In its sample, this clone was seen once. The chain has TRBV5-1 and TRBJ2-1; 7 nucleotides match TRBD2. Germline loops: CDR1 SGHRS, CDR2 YFSETQ. The CDR3 length is 14 residues. V lost 1 base, J lost 5 bases, and 3 bases stayed unmatched. The CDR3 sequence is CASSLQTSNNEQFF. CDR3 nucleotide sequence: TGCGCCAGCAGCTTGCAGACTAGCAACAATGAGCAGTTCTTC.

This rearrangement joins TRBV5-4 to TRBJ2-7; no firm D call. This CDR3 spans 15 amino acids. Germline V lookup: CDR1 SGHNT, CDR2 YYREEE (reference sequence). V lost 3 bases and J lost 3, with 16 bases in between. This CDR3 is CASSYRRKPIYEQYF. The CDR3, as DNA: TGTGCCAGCAGCTACAGACGGAAACCGATCTACGAGCAGTACTTC.

This clone was recorded once. The chain employs TRBV19 and TRBJ1-2, with D possibly being TRBD1 (5 bases). Germline V gives CDR1 LNHDA, CDR2 SQIVND (reference sequence). This CDR3 spans 14 amino acids. V gave up 7 bases and J gave up 4 bases, with 16 bases separating them. This CDR3 is CASNPGGGSYGYTF. As DNA, the CDR3 is TGTGCCAGTAATCCGGGGGGGGGATCCTATGGCTACACCTTC.

CDR3 DNA: TGTGCCAGCACCCCGGGAGCGGGGCCCTACGAGCAGTACTTC. Protein sequence: CASTPGAGPYEQYF. The V gene is TRBV28, the J gene TRBJ2-7, with 7 bases that match TRBD2. The CDR3 contains 14 residues. V trimming: 7 bases; J trimming: 2 bases; junction bases outside the gene matches: 8. CDR1 and CDR2 (germline): MDHEN, SYDVKM.

The sample holds one count of this clone. This sequence joins TRBV7-9 and TRBJ2-7; 14 bases match TRBD2. With 5 bases clipped from V and 6 bases from J, the junction kept 6 bases outside the gene matches. There are 15 residues in the CDR3. CDR1 is SEHNR and CDR2 is FQNEAQ in the germline V gene (reference sequence). The CDR3 loop is CASSPTSGRALEQYF. CDR3 DNA sequence: TGTGCCAGCAGCCCGACTAGCGGGAGGGCCCTCGAGCAGTACTTC.